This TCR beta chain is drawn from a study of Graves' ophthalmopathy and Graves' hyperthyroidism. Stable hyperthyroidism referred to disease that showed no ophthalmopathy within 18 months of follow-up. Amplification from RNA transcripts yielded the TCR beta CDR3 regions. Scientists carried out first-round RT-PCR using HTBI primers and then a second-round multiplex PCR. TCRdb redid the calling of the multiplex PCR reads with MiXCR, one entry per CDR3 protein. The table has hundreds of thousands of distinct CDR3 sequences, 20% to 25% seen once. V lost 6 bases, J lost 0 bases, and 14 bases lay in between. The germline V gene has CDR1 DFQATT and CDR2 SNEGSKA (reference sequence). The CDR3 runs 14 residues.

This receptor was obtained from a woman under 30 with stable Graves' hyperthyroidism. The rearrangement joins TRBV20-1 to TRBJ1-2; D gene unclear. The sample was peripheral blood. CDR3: CSAQHREPNYGYTF. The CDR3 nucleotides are TGCAGTGCGCAACATAGAGAGCCTAACTATGGCTACACCTTC.